This record looks at one TCR beta chain sequence and its context. The ends were cut back, 0 bases at V and 12 bases at J, with 10 bases in the middle. The CDR3 is 12 residues long. CDR1 is MNHNS, CDR2 SASEGT, per germline. The data derive from a study of T cell changes during pregnancy in multiple sclerosis. The method was immunoSEQ multiplex PCR; TCRdb's version includes in-frame clones alone and lacks a portion of them. The sample holds tens of thousands of clones, roughly 92% seen once. This chain links TRBV6-1 with TRBJ2-3; maybe TRBD2 (6 bases). The source is a female donor with multiple sclerosis, enrolled in a pregnancy study. The sample was CD4+ T cells from peripheral blood mononuclear cells, taken in the first trimester of pregnancy. The CDR3 nucleotides are TGTGCCAGCAGTGAAGCGGGACTCCTACAGTATTTT. Its protein is CASSEAGLLQYF.